The sequence of this T cell receptor beta chain was determined in a study of shared clonotypes between healthy human individuals. A remark on this clone: Other DNA sequences in the same sample also yield this CDR3.

This CDR3 has 15 amino acids. J lost 6 bases, V lost 2 bases, and 6 bases had no gene match. Germline V gives CDR1 MNHEY, CDR2 SVGAGI. Here immunoSEQ multiplex PCR was the method, and the copy in TCRdb shows in-frame clones only, minus some. The table lists just over 2,000,000 clones, roughly 94% of them singletons, with 0.1% to 0.15% in the top ten. The sequencing sample was made of naive CD4+ T cells sorted from blood. Subset indicated: CD45RA+ positively selected. V gene TRBV6-5 combines with J gene TRBJ2-3; 9 bases are a match to TRBD1. The sequence derives from a man between 18 and 35 years old in good health. Here the CDR3 reads CASSYGGQGADTQYF. The CDR3 nucleotides read TGTGCCAGCAGTTACGGGGGACAGGGCGCGGATACGCAGTATTTT.